These T cell receptor beta chains were read from a single sample in a study of T cell changes during pregnancy in multiple sclerosis. Sequencing used immunoSEQ multiplex PCR; TCRdb keeps in-frame clones, though not all of them. The table has tens of thousands of clones, 80% to 95% seen once. Specimen: peripheral blood, collected in the third trimester of pregnancy. Source of these receptors: a female donor in good health, enrolled as a control in a pregnancy study. The CDR3 runs from the conserved cysteine through the conserved F or W. A D gene is named only where the DNA matches it firmly. Expanded clones are given a class, and other clones once, few, many or no size at all.

13	TRBD2	TRBV28	-	TRBJ2-7	CASERGSSYEQYF	TGTGCCAGCGAGCGGGGGAGCTCCTACGAGCAGTACTTC
14	-	TRBV7-2	-	TRBJ1-6	CASSLSDIGSPLHF	TGTGCCAGCAGCTTATCAGACATTGGTTCACCCCTCCACTTT
14	-	TRBV5-1	-	TRBJ2-7	CASSSPGDSYEQYF	TGCGCCAGCAGCTCCCCCGGGGACTCCTACGAGCAGTACTTC
14	TRBD1	TRBV28	-	TRBJ1-2	CASSLRTGWRGYTF	TGTGCCAGCAGTTTAAGGACAGGGTGGAGAGGCTACACCTTC
13	-	TRBV19	once	TRBJ2-7	CASSPGAAYEQYF	TGTGCCAGTAGTCCGGGAGCCGCCTACGAGCAGTACTTC
15	-	TRBV4-1	once	TRBJ2-1	CASSQDQRINNEQFF	TGCGCCAGCAGCCAAGACCAGCGGATAAACAATGAGCAGTTCTTC
12	-	TRBV7-5	-	TRBJ2-1	CVRSSSGGEQFF	TGTGTCAGAAGCTCCTCGGGGGGTGAGCAGTTCTTC
19	TRBD1	TRBV13	-	TRBJ1-5	CASSLVGQGGPYSNQPQHF	TGTGCCAGCAGCTTAGTCGGACAGGGGGGGCCTTATAGCAATCAGCCCCAGCATTTT
14	-	TRBV28	-	TRBJ1-6	CASSFTGYNSPLHF	TGTGCCAGCAGTTTCACAGGTTATAATTCACCCCTCCACTTT
13	-	TRBV2	few	TRBJ1-5	CASREQGNQPQHF	TGTGCCAGCAGGGAACAGGGAAATCAGCCCCAGCATTTT
17	TRBD2	TRBV5-1	-	TRBJ2-7	CASSLVSSGSLSYEQYF	TGCGCCAGCAGCTTGGTGTCTAGCGGGAGCCTTTCCTACGAGCAGTACTTC
17	TRBD2	TRBV27	-	TRBJ2-3	CASSRPGLAGTTDTQYF	TGTGCCAGCAGTCGGCCCGGACTAGCGGGTACGACAGATACGCAGTATTTT
20	TRBD2	TRBV4-1	-	TRBJ2-2	CASSQGTSGYLIKNTGELFF	TGCGCCAGCAGCCAAGGGACTAGCGGCTACCTCATAAAGAACACCGGGGAGCTGTTTTTT
17	TRBD1	TRBV29-1	-	TRBJ2-1	CSVEDRYRGISYNEQFF	TGCAGCGTTGAAGACCGCTACAGGGGTATCTCCTACAATGAGCAGTTCTTC
17	-	TRBV4-1	-	TRBJ1-2	CASSLSNLQRGYDGYTF	TGCGCCAGCAGCCTATCAAATCTACAGAGAGGGTACGATGGCTACACCTTC
15	-	TRBV6-5	-	TRBJ2-7	CASSYSRGQAYEQYF	TGTGCCAGCAGTTACTCCCGGGGACAAGCCTACGAGCAGTACTTC
13	TRBD1	TRBV27	-	TRBJ1-2	CASRRTGPYGYTF	TGTGCCAGCAGGAGGACAGGGCCCTATGGCTACACCTTC
17	TRBD2	TRBV11-2	-	TRBJ2-7	CASSSPLRREGSYEQYF	TGTGCCAGCAGCAGCCCCCTCCGGCGGGAGGGTTCCTACGAGCAGTACTTC
15	TRBD2	TRBV9	-	TRBJ2-3	CASSPLAGGTDTQYF	TGTGCCAGCAGCCCGTTAGCGGGGGGCACAGATACGCAGTATTTT
14	-	TRBV5-1	-	TRBJ1-2	CASSFLGGDYGYTF	TGCGCCAGCAGCTTTCTGGGAGGTGATTATGGCTACACCTTC
12	-	TRBV7-9	-	TRBJ2-3	CASSLVQDTQYF	TGTGCCAGCAGCTTAGTCCAAGATACGCAGTATTTT
16	-	TRBV1	-	TRBJ2-7	CTSSQEWGVKPLEQYF	TGCACCAGCAGCCAAGAATGGGGGGTTAAGCCCCTCGAGCAGTACTTC
15	-	TRBV7-2	-	TRBJ1-2	CASSLGRTANYGYTF	TGTGCCAGCAGCCTCGGGAGGACCGCTAACTATGGCTACACCTTC
17	TRBD2	TRBV4-3	-	TRBJ2-1	CASSQGHSGSSYNEQFF	TGCGCCAGCAGCCAAGGACATAGCGGGAGCTCCTACAATGAGCAGTTCTTC